A single sample gave rise to the 27 T cell receptor beta chains below, sequenced in a study of shared clonotypes between healthy human individuals. Sequencing was performed with immunoSEQ multiplex PCR; in TCRdb, only in-frame clones are kept and a portion is missing. The sample holds millions of clones; roughly 95% are singletons and the top ten take about 0.13%. The sample consisted of naive CD4+ T cells sorted from blood. Regarding subset: CD45RA+ positively selected. These receptors all come from a man between 18 and 29 years old in good health.

This sequence joins TRBV19 and TRBJ2-2, with TRBD2 as a possible D gene (5 bases). V lost 4 bases and J 1 base, leaving 7 bases between the germline ends. Looked up from germline, CDR1 is LNHDA and CDR2 is SQIVND (reference sequence). CDR3 length: 14 residues. The CDR3 is CASSSGLNTGELFF. CDR3 DNA: TGTGCCAGTAGTAGCGGACTGAACACCGGGGAGCTGTTTTTT.

Of note for this clone: The same CDR3 also results from other DNA sequences found in this sample. The V call is TRBV5-4, the J call TRBJ2-3; D is uncertain. The CDR3 extends over 12 amino acids. Trimming left V 2 bases short and J 2 bases short, with 3 bases between. Germline V gene data show CDR1 as SGHNT and CDR2 as YYREEE (reference sequence). The CDR3 reads CASSFYTDTQYF. DNA of the CDR3: TGTGCCAGCAGCTTTTACACAGATACGCAGTATTTT.

A single count supports this clone. The chain uses TRBV11-2 and TRBJ1-2; 7 bases are a match to TRBD1. In germline, CDR1 is SGHAT, CDR2 FQNNGV. CDR3 length: 14 amino acids. Unmatched junction bases numbered 4, after V lost 4 bases and J lost 2 bases. The CDR3 sequence is CASSSQGYNYGYTF. CDR3 nucleotides: TGTGCCAGCAGCTCACAGGGGTACAACTATGGCTACACCTTC.

This chain connects TRBV28 to TRBJ1-6; a possible D gene is TRBD1 (6 bases). Between the trimmed V and J ends, which lost 5 bases and 7 bases, there was a span of 12 bases. The germline V gene has CDR1 MDHEN and CDR2 SYDVKM. This CDR3 is 14 amino acids long. CDR3 DNA: TGTGCCAGCAGTCCTACAGGGAAAAATTCACCCCTCCACTTT. This translates into CASSPTGKNSPLHF.

J is TRBJ2-1 and V is TRBV10-3; 12 bases agree with TRBD2. The germline V gene has CDR1 ENHRY and CDR2 SYGVKD. The V gene end was trimmed by 3 bases and the J gene end by 6 bases; junction bases not matched to a gene: 6. The CDR3 is 16 amino acids. Written as DNA, the CDR3 is TGTGCCATCAGTGACGAACTAGCGGGGGGCTTCAATGAGCAGTTCTTC. This gives the protein CAISDELAGGFNEQFF.

The chain joins TRBV20-1 to TRBJ2-5; D unclear. CDR1 is DFQATT and CDR2 is SNEGSKA in the germline V gene (reference sequence). This CDR3 spans 11 amino acids. V dropped 5 bases and J dropped 5 bases, with 9 bases sitting between them. CDR3 sequence reads: CSAPRPETQYF. In DNA form, the CDR3 reads TGCAGTGCTCCTCGACCGGAGACCCAGTACTTC.

V gene TRBV7-6 combines with J gene TRBJ2-2, with TRBD2 as a possible D gene (6 bases). Germline V lookup: CDR1 SGHVS, CDR2 FNYEAQ. V was trimmed by 2 bases and J by 0 bases, leaving 13 bases between them. The CDR3 totals 17 residues. The CDR3 DNA reads TGTGCCAGCAGCTTATCCCCTGGAGGGGCGAACACCGGGGAGCTGTTTTTT. It codes for CASSLSPGGANTGELFF.

J is TRBJ2-7 and V is TRBV5-4, with 8 bases identical to TRBD2. Germline loops: CDR1 SGHNT, CDR2 YYREEE (reference sequence). The CDR3 loop spans 17 amino acids. J was trimmed by 4 bases and V by 2 bases; bases with no gene match: 14. In nucleotides, the CDR3 is TGTGCCAGCAGCTTTTCTGCCGCGGGACTAGGTCGTTACGAGCAGTACTTC. It encodes CASSFSAAGLGRYEQYF.

V gene TRBV19 combines with J gene TRBJ1-1; D unresolved. The V and J ends lost 4 bases and 0 bases respectively, with 9 bases between them. The CDR3 covers 14 residues. Germline V lookup: CDR1 LNHDA, CDR2 SQIVND (reference sequence). The CDR3 spells CASSNPAMNTEAFF. The CDR3 DNA reads TGTGCCAGTAGTAACCCAGCAATGAACACTGAAGCTTTCTTT.

V gene TRBV6-1 combines with J gene TRBJ2-7; 12 bases match TRBD1. CDR1 MNHNS and CDR2 SASEGT come from the germline V gene. Trimming cost V 6 bases and J 6 bases; bases outside gene matches: 9. The CDR3 spans 15 residues. This CDR3 is CASRGWDRGLSEQYF. For the CDR3, the DNA is TGTGCCAGCAGAGGATGGGACAGGGGGCTTTCCGAGCAGTACTTC.

This clone turned up a few times. Additional DNA sequences in this sample encode the identical CDR3. The rearrangement joins TRBV7-9 to TRBJ1-1; D is uncertain. The CDR3 has 13 residues. V shed 5 bases and J shed 3 bases, with 10 bases lying between them. Germline loops: CDR1 SEHNR, CDR2 FQNEAQ (reference sequence). The CDR3 region is CASSLRWDTEAFF. In DNA form, the CDR3 reads TGTGCCAGCAGCCTCAGATGGGACACTGAAGCTTTCTTT.

This clone was seen a single time. This rearrangement joins TRBV18 to TRBJ1-2; D is ambiguous. Trimming took 3 bases from V and 2 from J, leaving 19 bases between them. From germline, CDR1 is KGHSH and CDR2 LQKENI. CDR3 length: 17 residues. The CDR3 reads CASSPLDPLMLNYGYTF. The CDR3 coding sequence is TGTGCCAGCTCACCTCTAGACCCACTAATGCTGAACTATGGCTACACCTTC.

This sequence joins TRBV29-1 and TRBJ1-2, with 9 bases identical to TRBD1. Losses at the gene ends were 4 bases for V and 6 bases for J; bases not matched to a gene: 12. Per germline, CDR1 SQVTM and CDR2 ANQGSEA. The CDR3 is 15 residues long. CDR3 in DNA: TGCAGCGTTGTGACAGGGGGGACGACTATCGATGGCTACACCTTC. Protein product: CSVVTGGTTIDGYTF.

A word on this clone: The sample holds other DNA sequences that translate to the same CDR3. This chain uses TRBV6-4 with TRBJ2-3; D remains ambiguous. V gave up 0 bases and J gave up 2 bases, with 9 bases separating them. Germline V gene data show CDR1 as MRHNA and CDR2 as SNTAGT. This CDR3 spans 15 amino acids. The CDR3 region is CASSDSGTSTDTQYF. Here the CDR3 DNA reads TGTGCCAGCAGTGACTCGGGCACCTCCACAGATACGCAGTATTTT.

A word on this clone: Compared with germline, one end of the junction differs, possibly owing to a read error. The chain recombines TRBV19 with TRBJ2-7; maybe TRBD2 (6 bases). This CDR3 has 14 residues. Per the germline V gene, CDR1 is LNHDA and CDR2 is SQIVND (reference sequence). In DNA form, the CDR3 reads TGTGCAAGTAGAGTGGCGGGAACCTCCTACGAGCAGTACTTC. Its translation is CASRVAGTSYEQYF.

Turning to this clone: A read error may produce the germline difference seen at one junction end. This chain joins TRBV28 and TRBJ2-5; maybe TRBD1 (6 bases). This CDR3 region has 18 residues. Germline CDR1 and CDR2: MDHEN and SYDVKM. The CDR3 here is CASSLIWGPQTGQATQYF. CDR3 DNA: TGTGCCAGCAGTTTAATTTGGGGTCCGCAGACAGGTCAAGCGACCCAGTACTTC.

This chain uses TRBV12-2 with TRBJ2-7. TRBV12-2 is a recognized pseudogene. The CDR3 has 14 residues. The CDR3 nucleotides read TGTGCAAGTCGCTTAGTCGGGCCTTACTACGAGCAGTACTTC. Its translation is CASRLVGPYYEQYF.

The chain employs TRBV5-6 and TRBJ2-5; a weak D match, TRBD1 (6 bases). The germline V gene has CDR1 SGHDT and CDR2 YYEEEE. CDR3 length: 13 residues. Trimming left V 4 bases short and J 3 bases short, with 10 bases between. The CDR3 DNA is TGTGCCAGCAGCACGGGACAAAAAGAGACCCAGTACTTC. Amino acid sequence: CASSTGQKETQYF.

The rearrangement links TRBV11-2 to TRBJ2-5, with 7 nucleotides matching TRBD2. The CDR3 has 17 residues. V shed 0 bases and J 5 bases; nucleotides not matched to a gene: 12. Germline CDR1 reads SGHAT; CDR2 reads FQNNGV. CDR3: CASSLDLALARWETQYF. The CDR3 nucleotides read TGTGCCAGCAGCTTAGATCTGGCACTAGCGAGGTGGGAGACCCAGTACTTC. The full variable domain, completed using reference TRBV11-2 and TRBJ2-5, is EAGVAQSPRYKIIEKRQSVAFWCNPISGHATLYWYQQILGQGPKLLIQFQNNGVVDDSQLPKDRFSAERLKGVDSTLKIQPAKLEDSAVYLCASSLDLALARWETQYFGPGTRLLVL.

The chain couples TRBV5-1 to TRBJ1-6, with 10 bases lining up with TRBD1. CDR1 and CDR2 from the germline V gene are SGHRS and YFSETQ. The V segment lost 6 bases and the J segment 8 bases; nucleotides outside the gene matches: 5. The CDR3 is 14 amino acids. CDR3 residues: CASTSGTGDSPLHF. The CDR3 DNA reads TGCGCCAGCACCTCCGGGACAGGGGATTCACCCCTCCACTTT.

The chain has TRBV10-2 and TRBJ2-1; TRBD1 might be the D (6 bases). V gave up 5 bases and J gave up 5 bases, with 16 bases separating them. The germline V gene has CDR1 WSHSY and CDR2 SAAADI. The length of the CDR3 is 15 residues. The CDR3 DNA is TGCGCCAGCAGTTGGGGACACAGTGGCGACAATGAGCAGTTCTTC. Translation: CASSWGHSGDNEQFF.

The J gene is TRBJ2-2, the V gene TRBV7-9, with D perhaps matching TRBD1 or TRBD2 (5 bases each). There are 15 residues in the CDR3. Trimming pared 5 bases from V and 3 bases from J, leaving 13 bases between. Germline assignment: CDR1 SEHNR and CDR2 FQNEAQ (reference sequence). The CDR3 DNA follows: TGTGCCAGCAGCCAATTGGGGGTTTACACCGGGGAGCTGTTTTTT. Residues: CASSQLGVYTGELFF. The complete variable domain, with remaining parts taken from reference TRBV7-9 and TRBJ2-2, reads DTGVSQNPRHKITKRGQNVTFRCDPISEHNRLYWYRQTLGQGPEFLTYFQNEAQLEKSRLLSDRFSAERPKGSFSTLEIQRTEQGDSAMYLCASSQLGVYTGELFFGEGSRLTVL.

The gene calls are TRBV5-1 and TRBJ1-6; tentative D call: TRBD1 (5 bases). This CDR3 has 14 residues. CDR1 and CDR2 from the germline V gene are SGHRS and YFSETQ. Trimming stripped 0 bases from V and 10 bases from J, with 11 bases between. The CDR3 DNA is TGCGCCAGCAGCTTGGCTGGGGCAGGGTCACCCCTCCACTTT. Translation gives CASSLAGAGSPLHF. Looking up the rest from reference TRBV5-1 and TRBJ1-6 gives the full variable domain: KAGVTQTPRYLIKTRGQQVTLSCSPISGHRSVSWYQQTPGQGLQFLFEYFSETQRNKGNFPGRFSGRQFSNSRSEMNVSTLELGDSALYLCASSLAGAGSPLHFGNGTRLTVT.

Points on this clone: A much larger clone differs from this one at a single base, so this may be a read error. This same CDR3 is encoded by further DNA sequences in the sample. CDR3 DNA: TGTGCCTCCCCCGGGCAGGGAGGGGAAAAACTGTTTTTT. Amino acids: CASPGQGGEKLFF. The J gene is TRBJ1-4, the V gene TRBV30, with D possibly matching TRBD1 (5 bases). Germline CDR1 GTSNPN, CDR2 SVGIG (reference sequence). The length of the CDR3 is 13 residues. V was shortened by 7 bases and J by 8 bases, with 17 bases between the two germline ends.

Concerning this clone itself: A junction end diverges from the germline sequence, so it may reflect a read error. This chain joins TRBV7-7 and TRBJ2-1; TRBD1 agrees at 10 bases. This CDR3 is 14 amino acids long. Germline CDR1 reads SSHAT; CDR2 reads FNYEAQ (reference sequence). CDR3 sequence (DNA): TGTGCTAGCAGCCAGGACAGGGGGTACAATGAGCAGTTCTTC. It encodes CASSQDRGYNEQFF.

V usage is TRBV6-5 and J usage is TRBJ2-1; 7 nucleotides match TRBD2. Germline CDR1 reads MNHEY; CDR2 reads SVGAGI. Trimming took 6 bases from V and 5 from J; bases not matched to a gene: 4. This CDR3 is 13 amino acids long. CDR3 bases: TGTGCCAGCAGAAGACTAGCCAACAATGAGCAGTTCTTC. Its translation: CASRRLANNEQFF.

On this clone itself: Within the sample, other DNA sequences also encode this same CDR3. The rearrangement links TRBV10-3 to TRBJ2-7, with D perhaps assigned TRBD1 or TRBD2 (6 bases each). Trimming removed 0 bases at V and 0 bases at J, with 9 bases between. The CDR3 sequence is 15 residues long. The germline gives CDR1 ENHRY, CDR2 SYGVKD. CDR3 nucleotides: TGTGCCATCAGTGAGTCAGGGGGGAGCTCCTACGAGCAGTACTTC. Its protein is CAISESGGSSYEQYF.